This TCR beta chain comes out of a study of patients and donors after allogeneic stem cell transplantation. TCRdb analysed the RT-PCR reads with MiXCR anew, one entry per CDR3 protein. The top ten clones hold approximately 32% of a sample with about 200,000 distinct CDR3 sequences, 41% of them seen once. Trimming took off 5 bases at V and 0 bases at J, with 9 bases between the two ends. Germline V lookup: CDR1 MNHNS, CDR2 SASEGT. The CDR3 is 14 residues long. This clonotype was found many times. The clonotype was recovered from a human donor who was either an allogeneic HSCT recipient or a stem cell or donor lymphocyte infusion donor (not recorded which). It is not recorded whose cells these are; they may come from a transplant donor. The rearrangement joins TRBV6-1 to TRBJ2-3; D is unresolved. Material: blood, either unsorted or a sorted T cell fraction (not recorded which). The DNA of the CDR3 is TGTGCCAGCAGTATAGAGGAGAGCACAGATACGCAGTATTTT. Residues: CASSIEESTDTQYF.